The 14 T cell receptor beta chains reported below all come from one sample, sequenced in a study of somatic mutations in cytotoxic T cells in rheumatoid arthritis. Sequencing was performed with immunoSEQ multiplex PCR; in TCRdb, only in-frame clones are kept and a portion is missing. The sample shows some 18,000 clones, about 81% of them seen only once. Material: CD8+ T cells sorted from blood. These receptors came from an adult with rheumatoid arthritis.

The V gene is TRBV13, the J gene TRBJ2-7; D might be TRBD2 (5 bases). Germline CDR1 reads PRHDT; CDR2 reads FYEKMQ (reference sequence). V was trimmed by 0 bases and J by 2 bases, leaving 5 bases between them. The CDR3 is made up of 13 amino acids. This chain's CDR3 is CASSLGTTYEQYF. In DNA, the CDR3 is TGTGCCAGCAGCTTAGGGACTACCTACGAGCAGTACTTC.

The rearrangement joins TRBV6-5 to TRBJ1-2; 8 bases align to TRBD1. The CDR3 has 15 amino acids. The V gene's germline CDR1 is MNHEY and CDR2 SVGAGI. V gave up 6 bases and J gave up 8 bases; unmatched junction bases: 14. The CDR3 here is CASSPGGVLSYGYTF. DNA of the CDR3: TGTGCCAGCAGCCCAGGGGGCGTATTGAGTTACGGCTACACCTTC.

This clone was seen a few times. This rearrangement joins TRBV5-1 to TRBJ1-4; D ambiguous. This CDR3 contains 13 residues. V dropped 1 base and J dropped 7 bases, with 8 bases sitting between them. Germline loops: CDR1 SGHRS, CDR2 YFSETQ. The CDR3 DNA is TGCGCCAGCAGCTTGTTCAGAACTGAAAAACTGTTTTTT. Its translation: CASSLFRTEKLFF.

Here the CDR3 DNA reads TGTGCCAGCAGCTTCCGACCTAACAATGAGCAGTTCTTC. Residues: CASSFRPNNEQFF. The chain joins TRBV7-2 to TRBJ2-1; no clear D. V was clipped by 3 bases and J by 5 bases, with 8 bases between them. The CDR3 sequence is 13 residues long. Germline V gene sequence: CDR1 SGHTA, CDR2 FQGNSA. The variable domain in full, completed from reference TRBV7-2 and TRBJ2-1, reads GAGVSQSPSNKVTEKGKDVELRCDPISGHTALYWYRQSLGQGLEFLIYFQGNSAPDKSGLPSDRFSAERTGGSVSTLTIQRTQQEDSAVYLCASSFRPNNEQFFGPGTRLTVL.

The chain uses TRBV6-6 and TRBJ2-1; 7 nucleotides match TRBD2. The germline V gene has CDR1 MNHNY and CDR2 SVGAGI (reference sequence). This CDR3 has 16 amino acids. The trim removed 4 bases at V and 5 bases at J, leaving 11 bases unmatched. CDR3 coding DNA: TGTGCCAGCAGTTTACCCGGACTAGGAAGTAACAATGAGCAGTTCTTC. Translation: CASSLPGLGSNNEQFF.

Worth noting for this clone: A read error may produce the germline difference seen at one junction end. This sequence joins TRBV10-3 and TRBJ1-1; D unclear. The CDR3 is 19 residues long. Germline V lookup: CDR1 ENHRY, CDR2 SYGVKD. CDR3 loop: CVISESTIAALTVNTEAFF. The CDR3 DNA reads TGTGTCATCAGTGAGTCGACGATTGCTGCTCTGACGGTGAACACTGAAGCTTTCTTT.

The chain has TRBV28 and TRBJ1-2, with TRBD1 matching 8 bases. CDR1 and CDR2 from the germline V gene are MDHEN and SYDVKM. CDR3 length: 14 residues. V trimming: 7 bases; J trimming: 8 bases; junction bases outside the gene matches: 12. CDR3 protein: CASNPLDRGYGYTF. CDR3 bases: TGTGCCAGCAATCCATTAGACAGGGGATACGGCTACACCTTC.

Only one count was recorded for this clone. The J gene is TRBJ2-3, the V gene TRBV2, with a weak D call TRBD2 (6 bases). The CDR3 spans 17 residues. Trimming took 4 bases from V and 3 from J, leaving 20 bases between them. Germline V gives CDR1 SNHLY, CDR2 FYNNEI. The CDR3 protein is CASSGSLAVWGTDTQYF. The CDR3 nucleotides are TGTGCCAGCAGTGGGAGTTTAGCGGTATGGGGGACAGATACGCAGTATTTT.

CDR3 loop: CASSLYSALSSLNEKLFF. In nucleotides, the CDR3 is TGTGCCAGCAGTTTATACAGTGCCCTGTCGTCCCTTAATGAAAAACTGTTTTTT. This chain links TRBV27 with TRBJ1-4, with unresolved D. Trimming removed 1 base at V and 4 bases at J, with 19 bases between. Germline V gives CDR1 MNHEY, CDR2 SMNVEV (reference sequence). This CDR3 has 18 residues.

The chain recombines TRBV7-9 with TRBJ1-1; TRBD1 is a possible D gene (5 bases). V lost 4 bases, J lost 0 bases, and 6 bases lay in between. Germline V gives CDR1 SEHNR, CDR2 FQNEAQ (reference sequence). CDR3 length equals 13 residues. CDR3 loop: CASSSTVNTEAFF. For the CDR3, the DNA is TGTGCCAGCAGCTCGACAGTGAACACTGAAGCTTTCTTT.

This clone showed up just a few times. The chain is built from TRBV4-1 and TRBJ2-1; D possibly corresponds to TRBD2 (5 bases). The CDR3 sequence is 14 residues long. Germline values: CDR1 MGHRA, CDR2 YSYEKL. V lost 4 bases and J lost 9, with 16 bases in between. This chain's CDR3 is CASSPLVGDGEQFF. CDR3 bases: TGCGCCAGCAGCCCCCTGGTCGGGGATGGTGAGCAGTTCTTC.

The chain uses TRBV6-6 and TRBJ2-5, with TRBD2 matching 8 bases. Germline V CDR1 and CDR2: MNHNY, SVGAGI (reference sequence). The CDR3 consists of 13 residues. With V trimmed by 5 bases and J by 5 bases, 4 bases remained unmatched. The CDR3 is CASSERERETQYF. Written as DNA, the CDR3 is TGTGCCAGCAGTGAGCGGGAGAGGGAGACCCAGTACTTC.

The chain couples TRBV28 to TRBJ2-3, with D uncertain. Germline V gene lookup returns CDR1 MDHEN and CDR2 SYDVKM. The V and J ends lost 2 bases and 0 bases respectively, with 6 bases between them. This CDR3 has 14 amino acids. The CDR3 protein is CASSLESSTDTQYF. CDR3 DNA: TGTGCCAGCAGTTTAGAGTCTAGCACAGATACGCAGTATTTT.

The chain couples TRBV5-6 to TRBJ1-2; 7 bases are a match to TRBD1. This CDR3 contains 14 residues. In germline, CDR1 is SGHDT, CDR2 YYEEEE. Trimming at V came to 4 bases and at J to 6 bases, leaving 9 bases not matched to a gene. This CDR3 reads CASSPPTGFNGYTF. CDR3 nucleotide sequence: TGTGCCAGCAGCCCGCCGACAGGGTTTAATGGCTACACCTTC.